This T cell receptor (beta chain) was profiled in a study of shared clonotypes between healthy human individuals. The data were produced by immunoSEQ multiplex PCR, yet TCRdb's version contains in-frame clones alone and is incomplete. The sample yields around 2.5 million clones, 80% to 95% seen once. Germline-derived CDR1 and CDR2 are SGHRS and YFSETQ. V gave up 2 bases and J gave up 10 bases, with 10 bases separating them. The CDR3 runs to 12 residues. This receptor was obtained from a man aged 18 to 29 in good health. Some clones in this sample may be carry-over from other donors' samples. This chain joins TRBV5-1 and TRBJ2-1, with D maybe TRBD2 (5 bases). Input material: naive CD4+ T cells from PBMCs. Specified subset: CD45RA+ positively selected. CDR3 sequence reads: CASSLSEGEQFF. CDR3 in DNA: TGCGCCAGCAGCTTAAGTGAGGGAGAGCAGTTCTTC.